The clone carrying this T cell receptor beta chain came up a few times. Its antigen is currently unknown. These data belong to a study of cytomegalovirus exposure and HLA in healthy donors. The CDR3 is 15 amino acids. The trim removed 6 bases at V and 4 bases at J, leaving 6 bases unmatched. Germline V gene sequence: CDR1 MNHEY, CDR2 SVGAGI. Study-level points and caveats: It was shown in a later analysis that HLA-associated TCR beta chains were more clonally expanded than other, equally common chains. One variant, a missense change in DCLRE1C, was linked in a later analysis to TCR beta V- and J-gene trimming.

The PCR contained 60 Vbeta and 13 Jbeta primers. Clones were sequenced by immunoSEQ multiplex PCR, and TCRdb holds only the in-frame ones, with some missing. The repertoire holds approximately 160,000 clones, with about 85% as singletons. The specimen sequenced was PBMCs. V gene TRBV6-5 combines with J gene TRBJ2-2; the match to TRBD1 covers 9 bases. The receptor was isolated from a woman between 45 and 65 years old in good health and CMV-seropositive. The chain's CDR3 is CASRTGGGGTGELFF. CDR3 DNA sequence: TGTGCCAGCAGAACAGGGGGCGGGGGCACCGGGGAGCTGTTTTTT.